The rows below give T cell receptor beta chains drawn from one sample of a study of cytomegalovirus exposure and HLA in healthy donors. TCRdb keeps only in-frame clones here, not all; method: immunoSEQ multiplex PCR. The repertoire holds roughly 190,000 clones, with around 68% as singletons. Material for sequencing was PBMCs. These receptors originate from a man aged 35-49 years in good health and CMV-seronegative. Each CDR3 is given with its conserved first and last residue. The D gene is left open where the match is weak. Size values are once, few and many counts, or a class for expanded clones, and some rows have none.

TGTGCCAGTAGTTGGGTGGACAGGGGGTTTAATCGTCAGCCCCAGCATTTT	CASSWVDRGFNRQPQHF	few	TRBD1	TRBV19	TRBJ1-5
TGCGCCAGCAGCCCCGGATCGGCCAGGGGGTCCTTTTACGAGCAGTACTTC	CASSPGSARGSFYEQYF	NA	TRBD1	TRBV4-1	TRBJ2-7
TGTGCCGGAGCTCGGACTAGCCTCGAGCAGTACTTC	CAGARTSLEQYF	once	TRBD2	TRBV30	TRBJ2-7
TGCAGCACTTTCCCTGCCAGGGAGACCCAGTACTTC	CSTFPARETQYF	NA	NA	TRBV29-1	TRBJ2-5
TGTGCCTGGAGTGACAGGGAGAGACAGTATTTT	CAWSDRERQYF	NA	NA	TRBV30	TRBJ2-3
TGTGCCAGCAGCAGGGACAGGGAAGAGACCCAGTACTTC	CASSRDREETQYF	once	TRBD1	TRBV5-4	TRBJ2-5
TGCAGCGTTGAAGACCCAACAAGACTAGCGGGTAACACAGATACGCAGTATTTT	CSVEDPTRLAGNTDTQYF	few	TRBD2	TRBV29-1	TRBJ2-3
TGTGCCAGCAGCCAACGGACTAGCGGGGGGTATTACAATGAGCAGTTCTTC	CASSQRTSGGYYNEQFF	NA	TRBD2	TRBV9	TRBJ2-1
TGTGCCAGCAGCTTAGGGAGGGTAAACACTGAAGCTTTCTTT	CASSLGRVNTEAFF	NA	NA	TRBV7-2	TRBJ1-1
TGTGCCAGTTCCGACCTAGCAGACCAAGGGTATGAGCAGTTCTTC	CASSDLADQGYEQFF	NA	NA	TRBV19	TRBJ2-1
TGTGCCAGCAGCCCAACAGGGGGGGGGACTGAAGCTTTCTTT	CASSPTGGGTEAFF	few	TRBD1	TRBV7-9	TRBJ1-1
TGTGCCAGCAGCTTGGCGGGGCCCGGGACAGCCCTTTATGGCTACACCTTC	CASSLAGPGTALYGYTF	NA	TRBD1	TRBV5-6	TRBJ1-2
TGTGCCAGCAGTTTTGTTAGCTCCTACAATGAGCAGTTCTTC	CASSFVSSYNEQFF	NA	NA	TRBV28	TRBJ2-1
TGTGCCAGTAGTATCAAAGGACTAGCGGGAGGGCTCGGGGAGCTGTTTTTT	CASSIKGLAGGLGELFF	NA	TRBD2	TRBV19	TRBJ2-2
TGTGCCAGCAGGCGGACAGTCGCCTACGAGCAGTACTTC	CASRRTVAYEQYF	NA	NA	TRBV6-1	TRBJ2-7
TGTGCCAGCAGTCTGGACAGGGGGAGCACCGGGGAGCTGTTTTTT	CASSLDRGSTGELFF	NA	TRBD1	TRBV2	TRBJ2-2
TGCGCCAGCGGTAAGGAGCTAGCGCACAATGAGCAGTTCTTC	CASGKELAHNEQFF	NA	NA	TRBV5-1	TRBJ2-1
TGTGCCAGCAGTGCACCGGGACTAGCGGACTACGAGCAGTACTTC	CASSAPGLADYEQYF	NA	TRBD2	TRBV6-5	TRBJ2-7
TGTGCCAGCAGTTTCCAAGAGGGACTAGCGAGTACAGATACGCAGTATTTT	CASSFQEGLASTDTQYF	NA	TRBD2	TRBV28	TRBJ2-3
TGTGCCAGCAGCTTAACTAGCGCGGTTTCAGATACGCAGTATTTT	CASSLTSAVSDTQYF	NA	TRBD2	TRBV7-6	TRBJ2-3
TGCAGTGCTGGGATGGGAGCGGAGCAGTACTTC	CSAGMGAEQYF	few	NA	TRBV20-1	TRBJ2-7
TGTGCCAGCAGGCCGAGGGTTGGGGGGGGCCTCTACGAGCAGTACTTC	CASRPRVGGGLYEQYF	NA	NA	TRBV28	TRBJ2-7
TGTGCCAGCAGACCCGGGACAGTGAACACTGAAGCTTTCTTT	CASRPGTVNTEAFF	NA	TRBD1	TRBV5-4	TRBJ1-1
TGTGCCACCAAACAAGGCAGGCCGAAATCCTACGAGCAGTACTTC	CATKQGRPKSYEQYF	NA	NA	TRBV15	TRBJ2-7
TGTGCCAGCAGCCCCGGGATTTGGATCTACGAGCAGTACTTC	CASSPGIWIYEQYF	NA	NA	TRBV6-5	TRBJ2-7
TGTGCCAGCAGCTCGACAGGACTCAATCAGCCCCAGCATTTT	CASSSTGLNQPQHF	NA	NA	TRBV5-6	TRBJ1-5
TGTGCCTCTGAGAGTAAGACTGAAGCTTTCTTT	CASESKTEAFF	few	NA	TRBV19	TRBJ1-1
TGTGCCAGCAGTTTATCCCTTGGGGCAGGCCTCGGCAATCAGCCCCAGCATTTT	CASSLSLGAGLGNQPQHF	NA	NA	TRBV27	TRBJ1-5
TGTGCCAGCAGTTACGACCTGCGGGACGGTTACGAGCAGTACTTC	CASSYDLRDGYEQYF	few	NA	TRBV6-5	TRBJ2-7
TGTGCCAGCAGCTTAGACAGAACTAATGAAAAACTGTTTTTT	CASSLDRTNEKLFF	few	NA	TRBV7-2	TRBJ1-4
TGCGCCAGCAGCCAAGACAGGGTCGCAGATACGCAGTATTTT	CASSQDRVADTQYF	NA	NA	TRBV4-1	TRBJ2-3
TGCGCCAGCAGCTTGGGCGGGGTGGAGTATGGCTACACCTTC	CASSLGGVEYGYTF	NA	NA	TRBV5-1	TRBJ1-2
TGTGCCACCGGACTAGCGGGACTCACAGATACGCAGTATTTT	CATGLAGLTDTQYF	NA	TRBD2	TRBV10-3	TRBJ2-3
TGTGCCAGCAGCTTAGGGCGGGGGTTTTACAATGAGCAGTTCTTC	CASSLGRGFYNEQFF	once	TRBD2	TRBV7-2	TRBJ2-1
TGTGCCAGCAGCTTGAGGAGGGGACTAAGGGAGACCCAGTACTTC	CASSLRRGLRETQYF	NA	TRBD2	TRBV7-2	TRBJ2-5
TGTGCCAGTAGTATACGCGAGGCAGCGAACTCTGGAAACACCATATATTTT	CASSIREAANSGNTIYF	few	NA	TRBV19	TRBJ1-3
TGTGCCAGCAGTGGACAGTCCTTCTCTGGAAACACCATATATTTT	CASSGQSFSGNTIYF	NA	NA	TRBV7-8	TRBJ1-3
TGCGCCAGCAGCTCAACTAGCGGGAGGGCCACGGAGACCCAGTACTTC	CASSSTSGRATETQYF	NA	TRBD2	TRBV5-1	TRBJ2-5
TGCGCCAGCAGACCTGGGGCCCCCAACACCGGGGAGCTGTTTTTT	CASRPGAPNTGELFF	NA	NA	TRBV5-1	TRBJ2-2
TGTGCCAGCATTTATCCGGGCGGGGGGTCCTACAATGAGCAGTTCTTC	CASIYPGGGSYNEQFF	NA	TRBD2	TRBV5-6	TRBJ2-1
TGCGCCAGCAGCAGAGCCGGGACAGCCTACGAGCAGTACTTC	CASSRAGTAYEQYF	few	TRBD1	TRBV5-1	TRBJ2-7
TGTGCCAGCAGCTTAAATGAGGAACCAGATACGCAGTATTTT	CASSLNEEPDTQYF	NA	NA	TRBV7-3	TRBJ2-3
TGTGCCACCAGCTTGGACAGGGACTATGGCTACACCTTC	CATSLDRDYGYTF	NA	TRBD1	TRBV15	TRBJ1-2